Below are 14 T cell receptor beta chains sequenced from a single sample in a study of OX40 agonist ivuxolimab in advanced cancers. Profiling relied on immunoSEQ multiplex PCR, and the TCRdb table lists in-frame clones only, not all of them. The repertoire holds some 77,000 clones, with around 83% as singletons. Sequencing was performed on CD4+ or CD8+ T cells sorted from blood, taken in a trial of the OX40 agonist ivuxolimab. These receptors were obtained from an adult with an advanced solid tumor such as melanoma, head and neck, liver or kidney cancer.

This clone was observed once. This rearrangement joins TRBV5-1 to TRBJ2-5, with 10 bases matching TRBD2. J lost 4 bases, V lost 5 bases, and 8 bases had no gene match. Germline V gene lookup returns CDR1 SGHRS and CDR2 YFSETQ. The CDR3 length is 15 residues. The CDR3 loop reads CASRASGGLRETQYF. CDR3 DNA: TGCGCCAGCAGGGCTAGCGGGGGTCTGAGAGAGACCCAGTACTTC.

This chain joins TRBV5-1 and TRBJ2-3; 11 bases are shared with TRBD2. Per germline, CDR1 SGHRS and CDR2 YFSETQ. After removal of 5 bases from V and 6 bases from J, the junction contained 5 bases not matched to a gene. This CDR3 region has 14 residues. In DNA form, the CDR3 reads TGCGCCAGCAGATTGACTAGCGGGAAGGATACGCAGTATTTT. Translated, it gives CASRLTSGKDTQYF.

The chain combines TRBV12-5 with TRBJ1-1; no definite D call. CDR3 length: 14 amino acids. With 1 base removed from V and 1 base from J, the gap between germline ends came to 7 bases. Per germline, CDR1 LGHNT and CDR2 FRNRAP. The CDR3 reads CASGLGHTNTEAFF. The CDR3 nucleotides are TGTGCTAGTGGTTTGGGACATACGAACACTGAAGCTTTCTTT.

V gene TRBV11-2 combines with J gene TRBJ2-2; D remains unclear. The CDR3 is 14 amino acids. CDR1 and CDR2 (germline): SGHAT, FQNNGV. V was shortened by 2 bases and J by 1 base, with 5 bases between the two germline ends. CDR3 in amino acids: CASSLKVNTGELFF. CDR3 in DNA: TGTGCCAGCAGCTTAAAAGTGAACACCGGGGAGCTGTTTTTT.

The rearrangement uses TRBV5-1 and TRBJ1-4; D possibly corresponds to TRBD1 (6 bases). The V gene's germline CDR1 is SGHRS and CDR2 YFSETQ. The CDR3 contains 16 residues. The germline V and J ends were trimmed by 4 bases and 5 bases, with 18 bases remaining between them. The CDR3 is CASSLDPGQVNEKLFF. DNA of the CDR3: TGCGCCAGCAGCCTCGATCCGGGACAAGTAAATGAAAAACTGTTTTTT. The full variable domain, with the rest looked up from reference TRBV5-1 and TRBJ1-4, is KAGVTQTPRYLIKTRGQQVTLSCSPISGHRSVSWYQQTPGQGLQFLFEYFSETQRNKGNFPGRFSGRQFSNSRSEMNVSTLELGDSALYLCASSLDPGQVNEKLFFGSGTQLSVL.

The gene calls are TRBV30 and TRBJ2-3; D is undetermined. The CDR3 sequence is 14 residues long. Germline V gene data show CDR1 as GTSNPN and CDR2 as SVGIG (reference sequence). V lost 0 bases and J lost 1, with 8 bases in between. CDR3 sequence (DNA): TGTGCCTGGAGTGTGTCGGGCGGCACAGATACGCAGTATTTT. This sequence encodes CAWSVSGGTDTQYF.

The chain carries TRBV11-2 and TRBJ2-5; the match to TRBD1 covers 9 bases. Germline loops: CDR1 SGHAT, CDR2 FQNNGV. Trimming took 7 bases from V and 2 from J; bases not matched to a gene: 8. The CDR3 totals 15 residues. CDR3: CASTKGDRDQETQYF. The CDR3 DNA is TGTGCCAGCACCAAAGGGGACAGGGATCAAGAGACCCAGTACTTC.

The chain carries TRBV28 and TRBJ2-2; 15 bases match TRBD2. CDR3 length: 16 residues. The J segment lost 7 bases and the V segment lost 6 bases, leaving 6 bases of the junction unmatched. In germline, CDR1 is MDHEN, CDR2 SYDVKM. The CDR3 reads CASRWTSGGANGELFF. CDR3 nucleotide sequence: TGTGCCAGCAGGTGGACTAGCGGGGGGGCCAACGGGGAGCTGTTTTTT.

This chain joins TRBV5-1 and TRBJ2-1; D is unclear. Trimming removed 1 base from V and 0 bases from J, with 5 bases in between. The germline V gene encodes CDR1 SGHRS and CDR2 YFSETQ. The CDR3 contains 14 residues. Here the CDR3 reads CASSLQSSYNEQFF. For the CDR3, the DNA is TGCGCCAGCAGCTTGCAAAGCTCCTACAATGAGCAGTTCTTC.

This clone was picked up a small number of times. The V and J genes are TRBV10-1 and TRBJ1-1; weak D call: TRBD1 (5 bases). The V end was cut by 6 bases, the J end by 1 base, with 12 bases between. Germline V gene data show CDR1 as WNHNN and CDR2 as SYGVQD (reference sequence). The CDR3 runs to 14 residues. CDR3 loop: CASSVGVGNTEAFF. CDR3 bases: TGCGCCAGCAGCGTGGGGGTCGGGAACACTGAAGCTTTCTTT.

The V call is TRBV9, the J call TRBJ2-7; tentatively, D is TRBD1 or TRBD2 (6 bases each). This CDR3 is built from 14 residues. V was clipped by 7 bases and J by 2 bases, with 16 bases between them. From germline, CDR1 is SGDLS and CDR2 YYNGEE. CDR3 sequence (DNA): TGTGCCAGCCCCCCCGGCGGGACAACCTACGAGCAGTACTTC. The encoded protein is CASPPGGTTYEQYF.

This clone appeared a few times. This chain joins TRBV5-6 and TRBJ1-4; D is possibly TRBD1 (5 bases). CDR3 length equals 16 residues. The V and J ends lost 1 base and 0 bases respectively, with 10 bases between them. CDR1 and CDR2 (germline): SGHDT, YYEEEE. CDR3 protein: CASSLFRQTTNEKLFF. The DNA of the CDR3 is TGTGCCAGCAGCTTGTTTAGACAGACAACTAATGAAAAACTGTTTTTT.

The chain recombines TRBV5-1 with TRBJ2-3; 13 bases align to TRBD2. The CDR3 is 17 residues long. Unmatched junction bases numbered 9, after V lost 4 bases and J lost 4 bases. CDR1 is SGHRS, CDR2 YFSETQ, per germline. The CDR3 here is CASSGTSGVEKADTQYF. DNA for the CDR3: TGCGCCAGCAGCGGGACTAGCGGGGTTGAAAAGGCAGATACGCAGTATTTT.

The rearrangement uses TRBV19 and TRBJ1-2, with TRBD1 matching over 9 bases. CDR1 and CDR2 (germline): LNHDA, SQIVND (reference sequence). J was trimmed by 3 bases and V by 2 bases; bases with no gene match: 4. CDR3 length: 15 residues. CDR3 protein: CASSISGTGYYGYTF. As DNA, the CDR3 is TGTGCCAGTAGTATATCAGGGACAGGGTACTATGGCTACACCTTC.